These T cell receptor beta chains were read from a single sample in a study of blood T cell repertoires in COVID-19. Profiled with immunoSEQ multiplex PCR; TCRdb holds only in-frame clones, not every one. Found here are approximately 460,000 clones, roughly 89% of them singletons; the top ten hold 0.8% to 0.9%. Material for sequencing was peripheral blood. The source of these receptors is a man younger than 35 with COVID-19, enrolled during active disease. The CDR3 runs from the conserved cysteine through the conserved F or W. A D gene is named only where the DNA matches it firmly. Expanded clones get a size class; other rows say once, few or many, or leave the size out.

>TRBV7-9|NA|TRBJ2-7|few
CASSFLPGTNEQYF
TGTGCCAGCAGCTTTCTTCCGGGAACTAACGAGCAGTACTTC
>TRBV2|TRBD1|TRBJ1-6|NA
CASSVSRTGYHSPLHF
TGTGCCAGCAGTGTTAGTAGGACAGGGTATCATTCACCCCTCCACTTT
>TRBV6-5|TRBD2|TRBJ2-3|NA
CASRGGVETDTQYF
TGTGCCAGCAGGGGGGGGGTTGAGACAGATACGCAGTATTTT
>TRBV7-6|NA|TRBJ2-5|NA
CASSGLGLQETQYF
TGTGCCAGCAGCGGGCTTGGACTACAAGAGACCCAGTACTTC
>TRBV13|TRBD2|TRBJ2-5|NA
CASSPEDGGEQETQYF
TGTGCCAGCAGCCCCGAGGACGGGGGGGAACAAGAGACCCAGTACTTC
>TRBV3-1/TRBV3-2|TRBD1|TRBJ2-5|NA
CASSLPGQGAGTQYF
TGTGCCAGCAGCCTACCGGGACAGGGGGCTGGGACCCAGTACTTC
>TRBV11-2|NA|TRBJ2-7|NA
CASSDFGSGYYEQYF
TGTGCCAGCAGCGACTTTGGGAGCGGGTACTACGAGCAGTACTTC
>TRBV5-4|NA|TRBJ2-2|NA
CASSFSRAANTGELFF
TGTGCCAGCAGCTTCTCCAGGGCTGCGAACACCGGGGAGCTGTTTTTT
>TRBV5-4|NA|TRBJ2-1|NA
CASSLDVSSYNEQFF
TGTGCCAGCAGCTTGGATGTTAGCTCCTACAATGAGCAGTTCTTC
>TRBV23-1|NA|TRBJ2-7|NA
CASSQPCRRTYEQYF
TGCGCCAGCAGTCAGCCCTGCAGGCGAACCTACGAGCAGTACTTC
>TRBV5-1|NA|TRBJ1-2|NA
CASSPAQGPDGYTF
TGCGCCAGCAGCCCGGCCCAGGGTCCGGACGGCTACACCTTC
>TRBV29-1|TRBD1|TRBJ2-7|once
CSAGQGYEQYF
TGCAGCGCGGGACAGGGCTACGAGCAGTACTTC
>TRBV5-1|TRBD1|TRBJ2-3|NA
CASSLKQGAIWTDTQYF
TGCGCCAGCAGCCTAAAACAGGGGGCGATTTGGACAGATACGCAGTATTTT
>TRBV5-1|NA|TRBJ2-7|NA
CASSLATGLLSYEQYF
TGCGCCAGCAGCTTGGCGACAGGTCTCTTGTCCTACGAGCAGTACTTC
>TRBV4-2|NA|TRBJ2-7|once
CASSPFGEFYEQYF
TGTGCCAGCAGCCCCTTCGGGGAATTCTACGAGCAGTACTTC
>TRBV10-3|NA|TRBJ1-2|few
CAISLGDLDGYTF
TGTGCCATCAGCCTAGGGGATCTGGATGGCTACACCTTC
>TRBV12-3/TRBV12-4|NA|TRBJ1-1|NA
CASMVRGRPEAFF
TGTGCCAGCATGGTCAGGGGAAGGCCTGAAGCTTTCTTT
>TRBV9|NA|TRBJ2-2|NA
CASSVSPSRSGELFF
TGTGCCAGCAGCGTATCGCCTAGTCGAAGCGGGGAGCTGTTTTTT
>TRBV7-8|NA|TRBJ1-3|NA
CASSQAEPRGGNTIYF
TGTGCCAGCAGCCAAGCCGAGCCCCGAGGGGGAAACACCATATATTTT
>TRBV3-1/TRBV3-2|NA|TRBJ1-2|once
CASSSVNYGYTF
TGTGCCAGCAGCTCTGTTAACTATGGCTACACCTTC
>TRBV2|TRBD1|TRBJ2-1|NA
CASSDMDRGLEEQFF
TGTGCCAGCAGTGACATGGACAGGGGGCTTGAGGAGCAGTTCTTC
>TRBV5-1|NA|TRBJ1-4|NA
CASSLVGVATNEKLFF
TGCGCCAGCAGCTTGGTAGGAGTGGCGACTAATGAAAAACTGTTTTTT
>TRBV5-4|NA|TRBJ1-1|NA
CASSYGEREAFF
TGTGCCAGCAGCTACGGGGAACGTGAAGCTTTCTTT
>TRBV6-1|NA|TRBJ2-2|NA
CASSETGRTGELFF
TGTGCCAGCAGTGAGACAGGGAGGACCGGGGAGCTGTTTTTT
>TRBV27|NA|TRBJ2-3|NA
CASSTGAAQYF
TGTGCCAGCAGCACGGGAGCGGCGCAGTATTTT
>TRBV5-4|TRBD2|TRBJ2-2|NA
CASSSTAGVDTGELFF
TGTGCCAGCAGCTCTACAGCGGGAGTCGACACCGGGGAGCTGTTTTTT
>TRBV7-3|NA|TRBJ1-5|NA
CASTIRVQPQHF
TGTGCCAGCACCATCAGGGTTCAGCCCCAGCATTTT
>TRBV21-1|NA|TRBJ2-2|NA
CASSKCVGLAGIWANTGELFF
TGTGCCAGCAGCAAATGTGTGGGACTAGCGGGAATTTGGGCGAACACCGGGGAGCTGTTTTTT
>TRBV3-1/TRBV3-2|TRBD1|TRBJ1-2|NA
CASSQGAGGTNYGYTF
TGTGCCAGCAGCCAAGGAGCAGGGGGGACTAACTATGGCTACACCTTC
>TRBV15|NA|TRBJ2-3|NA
CATSPRASGTDTQYF
TGTGCCACCAGCCCACGCGCAAGCGGGACAGATACGCAGTATTTT
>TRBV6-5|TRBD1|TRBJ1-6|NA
CASSTTGLGVSPLHF
TGTGCCAGCAGTACGACAGGGCTGGGTGTTTCACCCCTCCACTTT